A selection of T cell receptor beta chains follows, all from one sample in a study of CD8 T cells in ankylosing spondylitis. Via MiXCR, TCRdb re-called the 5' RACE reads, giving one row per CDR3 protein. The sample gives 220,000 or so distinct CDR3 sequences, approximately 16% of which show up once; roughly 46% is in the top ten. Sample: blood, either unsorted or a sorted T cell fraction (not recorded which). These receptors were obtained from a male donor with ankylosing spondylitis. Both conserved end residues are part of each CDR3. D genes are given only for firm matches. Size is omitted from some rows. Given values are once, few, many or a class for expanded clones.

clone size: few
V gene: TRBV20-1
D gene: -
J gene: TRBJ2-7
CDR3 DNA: TGCAGTGCTAGGGACTTCTACGAGCAGTACTTC
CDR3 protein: CSARDFYEQYF

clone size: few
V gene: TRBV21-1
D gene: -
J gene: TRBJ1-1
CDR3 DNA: TGTGCCAGCAACCCGGTCCAGGAACATGAAGCTTTCTTT
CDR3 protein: CASNPVQEHEAFF

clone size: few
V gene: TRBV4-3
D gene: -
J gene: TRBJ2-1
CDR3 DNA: TGCGCCAGCAGCCAAGATACTACCTCCTACAATGAGCAGTTCTTC
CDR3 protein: CASSQDTTSYNEQFF

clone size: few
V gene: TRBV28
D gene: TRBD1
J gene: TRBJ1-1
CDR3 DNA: TGTGCCAGCAGCCATAATGAACAGGGGTACACTGAAGCTTTCTTT
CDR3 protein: CASSHNEQGYTEAFF

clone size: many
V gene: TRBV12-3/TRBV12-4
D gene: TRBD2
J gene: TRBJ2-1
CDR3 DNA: TGTGCCAGCAGTTTCAGCGGGGGGGCCTACAATGAGCAGTTCTTC
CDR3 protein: CASSFSGGAYNEQFF

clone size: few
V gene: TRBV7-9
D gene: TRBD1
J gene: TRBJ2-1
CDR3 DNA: TGTGCCAGCAGCTTCTTGACAGGGGCCTTACACAATGAGCAGTTCTTC
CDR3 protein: CASSFLTGALHNEQFF

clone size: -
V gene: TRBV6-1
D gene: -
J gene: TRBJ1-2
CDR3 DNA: TGTGCCAGCAGTGAAGAATGGGTTTGGGGCTACACCTTC
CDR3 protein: CASSEEWVWGYTF

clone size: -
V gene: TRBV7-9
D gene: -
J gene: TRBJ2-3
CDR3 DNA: TGTGCCAGCAGACGTGGGGGGGGCGGAGATACGCAGTATTTT
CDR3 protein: CASRRGGGGDTQYF

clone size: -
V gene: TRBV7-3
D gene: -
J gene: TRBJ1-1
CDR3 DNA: TGTGCCAGCGGATCGGACCCGAACACTGAAGCTTTCTTT
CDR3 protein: CASGSDPNTEAFF

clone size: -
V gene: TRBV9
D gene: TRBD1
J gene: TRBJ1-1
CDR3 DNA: TGTGCCAGCAGCGTAGAGGGACAGGCGTCTGAAGCTTTCTTT
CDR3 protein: CASSVEGQASEAFF

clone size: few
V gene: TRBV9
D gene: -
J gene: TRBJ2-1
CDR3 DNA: TGTGCCAGCAGCCCCCAGGCCCTCAGCTCCTACAATGAGCAGTTCTTC
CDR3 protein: CASSPQALSSYNEQFF

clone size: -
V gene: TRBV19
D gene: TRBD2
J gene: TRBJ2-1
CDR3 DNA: TGTGCCAGTAGTATTGTAGCGGGAGTAAATGAGCAGTTCTTC
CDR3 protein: CASSIVAGVNEQFF

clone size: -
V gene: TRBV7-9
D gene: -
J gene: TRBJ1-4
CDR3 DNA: TGTGCCAGCAGCGTTGCGTCGGGGAACCCCAGGAGTGAAAAACTGTTTTTT
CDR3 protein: CASSVASGNPRSEKLFF